The sequence of this T cell receptor (beta chain) was determined in a study of control samples from healthy donors and cancer patients. The CDR3 has 18 amino acids. The trim removed 2 bases at V and 7 bases at J, leaving 18 bases unmatched. Germline assignment: CDR1 SGHRS and CDR2 YFSETQ. The assay was immunoSEQ multiplex PCR, and TCRdb's table has in-frame clones only and misses some. The data show around 94,000 clones, with approximately 93% seen just once and approximately 1.5% held by the top ten. This rearrangement joins TRBV5-1 to TRBJ2-1; 7 bases align to TRBD2. This clonotype was sampled from a woman in her twenties or thirties in good health. Sequenced material: blood. The chain's CDR3 is CASSFSRGGTPGGNEQFF. In nucleotides, the CDR3 is TGCGCCAGCAGCTTCTCCCGTGGCGGGACCCCCGGGGGGAATGAGCAGTTCTTC.